A single T cell receptor beta chain is shown here with its context. This sample is part of a study of blood T cell repertoires in COVID-19. On the study more broadly: Acute-phase and convalescent COVID-19 samples originated in the United States, Italy and Spain. The cDNA or gDNA used as material had been derived from T cells, B-cell-depleted T cells, or PBMCs.

Per the authors' pipeline: The authors estimated nucleated cell counts from reference gene primer amplification. Assay: immunoSEQ multiplex PCR; the TCRdb copy retains only in-frame clones and omits some. V, J and clone size derive from that table, while D and trimming were established from the DNA sequence. The sample has 350,000 to 450,000 clones; roughly nine tenths are singletons. CDR1 and CDR2 from the germline V gene are LNHDA and SQIVND (reference sequence). With 5 bases clipped from V and 4 bases from J, the junction kept 6 bases outside the gene matches. The CDR3 has 15 residues. Donors were grouped by their self-reported clinical history.

V gene TRBV19 combines with J gene TRBJ2-1; 9 bases are shared with TRBD1. This receptor was taken from a woman in her forties who had been exposed to COVID-19. The sample comprised PBMCs or T cells enriched from blood (not recorded which). Here the CDR3 DNA reads TGTGCCAGTAGTCGACCGGGACAGGGATACAATGAGCAGTTCTTC. It translates to CASSRPGQGYNEQFF.